A single T cell receptor (beta chain) is shown here with its context. Its cognate antigen is unknown. These data come from a study of cytomegalovirus exposure and HLA in healthy donors. Findings and limits, study-wide: Later analysis demonstrated an association between a missense DCLRE1C variant and TCR beta V- and J-gene trimming.

The PCR was carried out with 60 Vbeta primers and 13 Jbeta primers. Sequenced by immunoSEQ multiplex PCR; TCRdb stores in-frame clones only, minus some. Of fewer than 350,000 clones listed, around 90% are singletons. The CDR3 consists of 16 residues. Germline lookup yields CDR1 MNHNS and CDR2 SASEGT. Trimming removed 4 bases from V and 8 bases from J; junction bases left unmatched: 8. This TCR derives from a woman under 30 in good health and CMV-seronegative. Sequences were obtained from PBMCs. J is TRBJ1-6 and V is TRBV6-1, with 10 bases fitting TRBD1. CDR3 DNA: TGTGCCAGCAGTGTATCCTCCGGGACAGGGGATTCACCCCTCCACTTT. It yields the protein CASSVSSGTGDSPLHF.